This TCR beta chain was observed in a study of cytomegalovirus exposure and HLA in healthy donors. V lost 0 bases to trimming and J lost 0 bases, with 9 bases between them. In germline, CDR1 is MNHEY, CDR2 SVGAGI. The CDR3 is 16 residues long. Profiled with immunoSEQ multiplex PCR; TCRdb holds only in-frame clones, not every one. The sample yields 95,000 to 150,000 clones, 89% seen once. This clone came up once. The TCR originated in a young woman in good health and CMV-seronegative. Sequencing used PBMCs. The chain is built from TRBV6-5 and TRBJ1-3; no reliable D call. CDR3 amino acids: CASSYSSAASGNTIYF. CDR3 coding DNA: TGTGCCAGCAGTTACTCGAGTGCCGCCTCTGGAAACACCATATATTTT.